This entry features one TCR beta chain sequence. Its antigen is currently not known. No base quality values were provided; no much bigger clone lies one nucleotide off. This entry is derived from a study of cytomegalovirus exposure and HLA in healthy donors (dated by TCRdb to the late 2010s). In the study overall: According to a later analysis, one platform produced both the 100 to 150 validation repertoires and the approximately 600 repertoires of the first cohort. The aim of the study was to test whether cataloging public T cell receptors could identify signatures of past pathogen exposure. Besides the first cohort of approximately 710 subjects, a separate validation cohort made up of roughly 130 different subjects was used. High-throughput TCR immunosequencing, statistical association of individual TCRs with disease status, and machine learning were combined to predict cytomegalovirus infection status. Study-wide conclusions, independent of this receptor: A total of roughly 160 TCR beta chains were listed by the study as associated with cytomegalovirus. A later analysis had no HLA typing for the validation cohort, so co-occurrence there was scored across all 120 repertoires. Cytomegalovirus status was reported to be diagnosed by the classifier with high specificity and sensitivity in both the original and validation cohorts. A few of the identified cytomegalovirus-associated TCR beta chains were confirmed in vitro to be specific for cytomegalovirus antigens. While some public TCRs were present in many individuals, most TCR sequences turned up only very rarely across donors. It was suggested by the authors that the approach could potentially be generalized to other disease states and immunological phenotypes. Subsequent analysis determined that TCRs grouped into clusters in the first cohort also showed a tendency toward co-occurrence across the 90 to 150 validation repertoires, and about 94% of cluster scores exceeded 0.

The donors were included in the validation cohort of 130 or so subjects, a group kept apart from the roughly 700-subject first cohort. The CDR3 spans 14 residues, from the cysteine through the phenylalanine. The entry retains the CDR3 DNA only, 42 bases that are in frame from base 1. Trimming accounts for 11 bases at V and 0 bases at J, while the number of junction bases matched to no gene is 7. From the germline V gene, CDR1 is MNHNS and CDR2 is SASEGT. Libraries were built with the immunoSEQ multiplex PCR assay. The original methods were these. A statistical classification framework was built for diagnosing cytomegalovirus status from the catalog of TCR beta chain sequences. This is the immuneACCESS table as TCRdb keeps it, with only in-frame sequences that have V and J called. A part of the clones is gone; compared with another copy, unresolved V genes explain less than half, and the rest is unexplained. The V and J calls and clone size were taken over from that table, and D and trimming were inferred from the DNA. For this sample there are about 69,000 clones; about 94% appear just once. The ten largest clones represent more than 0.9% of the sample.

The sequence is built from TRBV6-1 and TRBJ2-7, and 10 junction bases match TRBD1. This TCR derives from a woman under 30 in good health and CMV-seronegative. Sample: PBMCs. The encoded CDR3 is CAVGQGGTSYEQYF. The DNA sequence is given as TGTGCCGTCGGACAGGGGGGTACCTCCTACGAGCAGTACTTC.